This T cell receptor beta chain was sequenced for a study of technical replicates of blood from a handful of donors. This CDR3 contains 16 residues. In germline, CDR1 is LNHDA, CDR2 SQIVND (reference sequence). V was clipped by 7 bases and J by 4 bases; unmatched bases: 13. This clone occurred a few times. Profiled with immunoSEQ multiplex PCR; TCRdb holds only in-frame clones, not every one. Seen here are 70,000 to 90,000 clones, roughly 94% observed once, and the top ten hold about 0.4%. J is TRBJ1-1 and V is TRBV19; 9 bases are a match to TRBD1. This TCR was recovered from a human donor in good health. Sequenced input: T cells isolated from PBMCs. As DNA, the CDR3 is TGTGCCAGTACCCCTCTTCCGGGACAGGGTGGCACTGAAGCTTTCTTT. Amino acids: CASTPLPGQGGTEAFF. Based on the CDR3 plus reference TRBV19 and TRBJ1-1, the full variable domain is DGGITQSPKYLFRKEGQNVTLSCEQNLNHDAMYWYRQDPGQGLRLIYYSQIVNDFQKGDIAEGYSVSREKKESFPLTVTSAQKNPTAFYLCASTPLPGQGGTEAFFGQGTRLTVV.